This TCR beta chain emerged from a study of beta chain features in type 1 diabetes. Via CD45RO/CCR7/CD25/CD127/CD95/CD27, cells of the CD4+ naive, central memory, regulatory and stem cell-like memory subsets were sorted. The sample holds a few counts of this clone. Its antigen is still unknown. The CDR3 has 13 residues. V lost 2 bases to trimming and J lost 1 base, with 5 bases between them. The germline V gene encodes CDR1 SGHNT and CDR2 YYREEE (reference sequence). Of the isolated RNA, all was reverse transcribed, and so the sequenced material was expressed TCRB transcripts. Assay used: immunoSEQ multiplex PCR; TCRdb lists only in-frame clones, some missing. The table records some 900,000 clones, under 20% of them present only once. Overall study results and limits: Researchers reported that naive, central memory and Treg TCRB repertoires appeared more similar in patients than in healthy donors.

The specimen was naive CD4+ T cells from blood. The TCR originated in a woman younger than 35 in good health. The gene calls are TRBV5-4 and TRBJ2-3, with unresolved D. CDR3 protein: CASSLKRTDTQYF. CDR3 DNA: TGTGCCAGCAGCTTAAAGCGCACAGATACGCAGTATTTT.